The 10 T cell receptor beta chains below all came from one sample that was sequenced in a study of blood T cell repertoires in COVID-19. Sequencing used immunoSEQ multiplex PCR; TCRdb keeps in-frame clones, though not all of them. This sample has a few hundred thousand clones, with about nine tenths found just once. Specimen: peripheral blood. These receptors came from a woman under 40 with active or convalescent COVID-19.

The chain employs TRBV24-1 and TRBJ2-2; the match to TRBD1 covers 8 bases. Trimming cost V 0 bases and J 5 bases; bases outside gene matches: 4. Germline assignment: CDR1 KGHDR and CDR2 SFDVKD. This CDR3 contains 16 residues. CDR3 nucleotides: TGTGCCACCAGTGATTTGAAACAGGGGGTAACCGGGGAGCTGTTTTTT. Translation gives CATSDLKQGVTGELFF.

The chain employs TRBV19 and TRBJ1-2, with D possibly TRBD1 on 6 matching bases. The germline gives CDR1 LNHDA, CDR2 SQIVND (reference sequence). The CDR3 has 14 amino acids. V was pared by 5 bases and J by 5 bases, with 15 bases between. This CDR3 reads CASSFQGYGYGYTF. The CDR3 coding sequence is TGTGCCAGTAGTTTTCAGGGGTATGGGTATGGCTACACCTTC. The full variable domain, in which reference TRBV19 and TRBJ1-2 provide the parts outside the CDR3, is DGGITQSPKYLFRKEGQNVTLSCEQNLNHDAMYWYRQDPGQGLRLIYYSQIVNDFQKGDIAEGYSVSREKKESFPLTVTSAQKNPTAFYLCASSFQGYGYGYTFGSGTRLTVV.

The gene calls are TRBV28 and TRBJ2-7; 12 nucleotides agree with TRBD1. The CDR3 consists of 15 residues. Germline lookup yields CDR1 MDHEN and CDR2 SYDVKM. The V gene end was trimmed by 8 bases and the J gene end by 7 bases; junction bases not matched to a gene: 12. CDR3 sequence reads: CASGGWGQGAREQYF. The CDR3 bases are TGTGCCAGCGGGGGTTGGGGACAGGGGGCTCGAGAGCAGTACTTC.

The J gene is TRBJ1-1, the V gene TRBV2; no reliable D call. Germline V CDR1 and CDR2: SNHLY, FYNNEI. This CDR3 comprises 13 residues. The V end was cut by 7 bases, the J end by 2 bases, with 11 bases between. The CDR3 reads CASTLFVNTEAFF. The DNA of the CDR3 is TGTGCCAGCACTCTGTTTGTTAACACTGAAGCTTTCTTT.

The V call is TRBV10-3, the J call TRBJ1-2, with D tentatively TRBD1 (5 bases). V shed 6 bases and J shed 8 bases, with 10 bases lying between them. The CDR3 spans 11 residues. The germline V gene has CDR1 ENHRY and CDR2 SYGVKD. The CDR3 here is CAIRDNKGYTF. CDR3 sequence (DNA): TGTGCCATCAGGGACAATAAAGGCTACACCTTC.

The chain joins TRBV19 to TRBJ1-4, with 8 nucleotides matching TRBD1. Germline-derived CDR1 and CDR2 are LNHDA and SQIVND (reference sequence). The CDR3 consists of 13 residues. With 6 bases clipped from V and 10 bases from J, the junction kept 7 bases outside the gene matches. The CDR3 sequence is CASSPGQGLKLFF. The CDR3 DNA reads TGTGCCAGTAGCCCTGGACAGGGATTAAAACTGTTTTTT.

CDR3 residues: CASSDGLAGGPGKNIQYF. Written as DNA, the CDR3 is TGTGCCAGCAGTGATGGACTAGCGGGGGGGCCTGGCAAAAACATTCAGTACTTC. This chain links TRBV25-1 with TRBJ2-4, with TRBD2 matching over 15 bases. CDR1 and CDR2 (germline): MGHDK, SYGVNS. The CDR3 contains 18 residues. V was clipped by 3 bases and J by 3 bases; unmatched bases: 6.

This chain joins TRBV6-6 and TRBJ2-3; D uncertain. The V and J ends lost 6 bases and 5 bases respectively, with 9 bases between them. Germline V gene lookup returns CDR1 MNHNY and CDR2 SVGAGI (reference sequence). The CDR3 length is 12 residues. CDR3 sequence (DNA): TGTGCCAGCAGGGGCCTCTTAGATACGCAGTATTTT. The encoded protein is CASRGLLDTQYF.

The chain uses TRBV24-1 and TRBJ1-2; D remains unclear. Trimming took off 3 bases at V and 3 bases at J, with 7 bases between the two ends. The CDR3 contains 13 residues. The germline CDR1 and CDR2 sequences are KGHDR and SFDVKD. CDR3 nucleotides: TGTGCCACCAGTGATCCCCGGGACTATGGCTACACCTTC. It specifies CATSDPRDYGYTF.

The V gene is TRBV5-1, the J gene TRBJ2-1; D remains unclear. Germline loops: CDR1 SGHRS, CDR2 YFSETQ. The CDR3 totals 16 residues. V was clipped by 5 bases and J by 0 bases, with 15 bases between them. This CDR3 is CASSRDPESSYNEQFF. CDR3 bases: TGCGCCAGCAGTCGTGACCCGGAGAGCTCCTACAATGAGCAGTTCTTC. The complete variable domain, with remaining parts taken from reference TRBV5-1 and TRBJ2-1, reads KAGVTQTPRYLIKTRGQQVTLSCSPISGHRSVSWYQQTPGQGLQFLFEYFSETQRNKGNFPGRFSGRQFSNSRSEMNVSTLELGDSALYLCASSRDPESSYNEQFFGPGTRLTVL.